These 7 T cell receptor beta chains were all obtained from the same sample, sequenced in a study of Ad26.COV2.S vaccination and SARS-CoV-2 variants. As to treatment: 15 to 20 received Ad26.COV2.S at low or high dose, single or two shots; several received placebo; per-sample allocation not given. Each sample was drawn 63 days after the first injection (of vaccine or placebo). Sequencing used immunoSEQ multiplex PCR; TCRdb keeps in-frame clones, though not all of them. Here the sample spans fewer than 300,000 clones, 87% being singletons. The sample consisted of peripheral blood, taken in a trial of Ad26.COV2.S vaccine versus placebo. The receptors come from a person between 18 and 65 years old who received the Ad26.COV2.S COVID-19 vaccine or a placebo.

This chain uses TRBV21-1 with TRBJ1-1; the listed D gene, TRBD1, was not tested against the DNA. TRBV21-1 is annotated as a pseudogene. The length of the CDR3 is 14 residues. The CDR3 is CASKGVLIAPEAFF. DNA of the CDR3: TGTGCCAGCAAGGGGGTTTTGATCGCCCCTGAAGCTTTCTTT.

To note about this clone: One end of the junction fails to match germline, which may point to a read error. The CDR3 sequence: CASSLAVSSTDTQYF. CDR3 nucleotides: TGCGCCAGCAGTTTGGCGGTTTCTAGCACAGATACGCAGTATTTT. The chain couples TRBV5-1 to TRBJ2-3; D remains unclear. Germline-derived CDR1 and CDR2 are SGHRS and YFSETQ. The CDR3 extends over 15 amino acids. Filled out from reference TRBV5-1 and TRBJ2-3, the complete variable domain reads KAGVTQTPRYLIKTRGQQVTLSCSPISGHRSVSWYQQTPGQGLQFLFEYFSETQRNKGNFPGRFSGRQFSNSRSEMNVSTLELGDSALYLCASSLAVSSTDTQYFGPGTRLTVL.

The V and J genes are TRBV11-3 and TRBJ2-2; 14 bases are a match to TRBD2. The germline CDR1 and CDR2 sequences are SGHNT and YENEEA. The CDR3 is 18 residues long. Losses at the gene ends were 5 bases for V and 3 bases for J; bases not matched to a gene: 8. This chain's CDR3 is CASSARTSGRFDTGELFF. For the CDR3, the DNA is TGTGCCAGCAGCGCGCGGACTAGCGGGAGGTTTGACACCGGGGAGCTGTTTTTT. The variable domain in full, with the rest retrieved from reference TRBV11-3 and TRBJ2-2, is EAGVVQSPRYKIIEKKQPVAFWCNPISGHNTLYWYLQNLGQGPELLIRYENEEAVDDSQLPKDRFSAERLKGVDSTLKIQPAELGDSAVYLCASSARTSGRFDTGELFFGEGSRLTVL.

The chain uses TRBV3-1 (or the pseudogene TRBV3-2) and TRBJ2-3, with TRBD2 matching 9 bases. The CDR3 spans 16 residues. Per germline, CDR1 LGHDT and CDR2 YNNKEL (reference sequence). J was trimmed by 2 bases and V by 3 bases; bases with no gene match: 6. CDR3 nucleotides: TGTGCCAGCAGCCAGGAAAGACTAGCGGTCACAGATACGCAGTATTTT. Amino acids: CASSQERLAVTDTQYF.

V and J are TRBV5-4 and TRBJ1-1, with D tentatively TRBD1 (6 bases). There are 14 residues in the CDR3. CDR1 and CDR2 (germline): SGHNT, YYREEE (reference sequence). V was trimmed by 3 bases and J by 1 base, leaving 10 bases between them. The CDR3 bases are TGTGCCAGCAGCTCTGGAGGGGGGAACACTGAAGCTTTCTTT. Its translation is CASSSGGGNTEAFF.

The chain carries TRBV7-2 and TRBJ2-3, with 16 bases lining up with TRBD2. Germline V CDR1 and CDR2: SGHTA, FQGNSA. V shed 5 bases, J shed 5 bases, and the junction held 7 bases outside the gene matches. The CDR3 sequence is 17 residues long. CDR3 loop: CASSLGTSGGGKDTQYF. The CDR3 DNA reads as TGTGCCAGCAGCCTCGGGACTAGCGGGGGGGGGAAAGATACGCAGTATTTT.

This chain uses TRBV4-1 with TRBJ2-1, with D perhaps being TRBD1 or TRBD2 (5 bases each). CDR3 length equals 17 residues. CDR1 is MGHRA, CDR2 YSYEKL, per germline. Trimming removed 0 bases at V and 4 bases at J, with 16 bases between. The chain's CDR3 is CASSQERVGTKYNEQFF. The CDR3 nucleotides read TGCGCCAGCAGCCAAGAAAGGGTCGGGACCAAATACAATGAGCAGTTCTTC.